A selection of T cell receptor beta chains follows, all from one sample in a study of early stage breast cancer tumors. Some clones are missing from TCRdb's copy, which holds only in-frame ones; the method was immunoSEQ multiplex PCR. The table records around 60,000 clones, approximately 80% of them present only once. The specimen sequenced was blood. The receptor source for this set is a person aged 30-39 years with breast cancer. Each CDR3 is given with its conserved first and last residue. A D gene is named only where the DNA matches it firmly. Clone size appears in some rows only: once, few, many, or a class for an expanded clone.

TRBJ1-5 NA 12 TRBV30 NA CAWSAPGQPQHF TGTGCCTGGAGTGCCCCCGGGCAGCCCCAGCATTTT
TRBJ1-2 NA 16 TRBV15 NA CATSKWAERANYGYTF TGTGCCACCAGCAAGTGGGCCGAGCGGGCTAACTATGGCTACACCTTC
TRBJ1-2 NA 15 TRBV7-2 NA CASSLGAGLLGGYTF TGTGCCAGCAGCTTAGGAGCAGGGCTCTTGGGTGGCTACACCTTC
TRBJ2-1 TRBD2 13 TRBV6-4 NA CARKAGGPYEQFF TGTGCCAGAAAAGCGGGAGGGCCCTATGAGCAGTTCTTC
TRBJ2-3 TRBD2 15 TRBV7-2 NA CASSKRTSGRRAQYF TGTGCCAGCAGTAAAAGGACTAGCGGGAGGAGAGCGCAGTATTTT
TRBJ1-2 NA 15 TRBV5-1 NA CASSLRLEGQGGYTF TGCGCCAGCAGCTTGCGGTTGGAGGGGCAGGGTGGCTACACCTTC
TRBJ1-1 NA 17 TRBV4-3 NA CASSGVGATTRDTEAFF TGCGCCAGCTCCGGCGTGGGGGCAACTACTAGGGACACTGAAGCTTTCTTT
TRBJ1-6 NA 15 TRBV6-1 NA CASSSGEGDNSPLHF TGTGCCAGCAGTTCAGGAGAGGGTGACAATTCACCCCTCCACTTT
TRBJ2-7 TRBD1 13 TRBV5-5 once CASSRQGSYEQYF TGTGCCAGCAGCCGACAGGGCTCCTACGAGCAGTACTTC
TRBJ2-1 NA 13 TRBV4-1 few CASSQGQFNEQFF TGCGCCAGCAGCCAAGGACAGTTCAATGAGCAGTTCTTC
TRBJ1-4 TRBD1 16 TRBV7-8 NA CASSRRGTGKAEKLFF TGTGCCAGCAGCAGACGGGGGACAGGCAAGGCTGAAAAACTGTTTTTT
TRBJ2-1 TRBD2 15 TRBV11-3 NA CASSSRRGRADEQFF TGTGCCAGCAGCTCTCGGCGTGGGAGGGCCGATGAGCAGTTCTTC
TRBJ2-3 NA 12 TRBV7-2 NA CASSPYTDTQYF TGTGCCAGCAGCCCCTACACAGATACGCAGTATTTT
TRBJ1-1 NA 15 TRBV4-2 NA CASSQDRSKNTEAFF TGTGCCAGCAGCCAAGACCGGTCAAAGAACACTGAAGCTTTCTTT
TRBJ2-5 TRBD1 14 TRBV7-2 NA CASSWDRVQETQYF TGTGCCAGCAGCTGGGACAGAGTACAAGAGACCCAGTACTTC
TRBJ2-6 NA 13 TRBV6-6 NA CASTYSGANVLTF TGTGCCAGCACATACTCTGGGGCCAACGTCCTGACTTTC
TRBJ1-2 TRBD1 15 TRBV30 NA CAWSAPTGGGGGYTF TGTGCCTGGAGTGCACCGACAGGGGGCGGGGGAGGCTACACCTTC
TRBJ2-3 TRBD2 15 TRBV6-5 NA CASRIQLAGPDTQYF TGTGCCAGCAGGATTCAACTAGCGGGACCAGATACGCAGTATTTT
TRBJ2-2 TRBD2 18 TRBV25-1 once CASSLNMTSGRVTGELFF TGTGCCTCGAGTTTAAATATGACTAGCGGGAGGGTCACCGGGGAGCTGTTTTTT
TRBJ2-4 NA 17 TRBV4-2 NA CASSQAWAIGAKNIQYF TGTGCCAGCAGCCAAGCCTGGGCCATAGGGGCCAAAAACATTCAGTACTTC
TRBJ1-1 NA 14 TRBV7-9 NA CASSLGRGNTEAFF TGTGCCAGCAGCTTAGGACGGGGGAACACTGAAGCTTTCTTT
TRBJ1-1 NA 19 TRBV4-1 NA CASSQDWARLREPNTEAFF TGCGCCAGCAGCCAAGATTGGGCCCGGCTGAGGGAACCGAACACTGAAGCTTTCTTT
TRBJ2-5 NA 15 TRBV15 NA CATSGLGPTQETQYF TGTGCCACCAGCGGCTTGGGACCAACACAAGAGACCCAGTACTTC
TRBJ2-1 TRBD2 15 TRBV11-1 NA CASSRGGLVDHEQFF TGTGCCAGCAGCCGAGGGGGACTAGTCGACCATGAGCAGTTCTTC
TRBJ2-7 TRBD1 15 TRBV18 NA CASSPRRDSVYEQYF TGTGCCAGCTCACCTCGCCGGGACAGTGTCTACGAGCAGTACTTC
TRBJ2-1 TRBD2 20 TRBV2 NA CASKVTNPGLAINPYNEQFF TGTGCCAGCAAAGTGACTAATCCGGGACTAGCCATCAACCCCTACAATGAGCAGTTCTTC
TRBJ1-2 NA 15 TRBV5-4 NA CASSLNNNPNYGYTF TGTGCCAGCAGCTTGAACAACAACCCAAACTATGGCTACACCTTC
TRBJ1-2 NA 15 TRBV5-4 NA CASSPTPGVDYGYTF TGTGCCAGCAGCCCCACCCCAGGGGTAGACTATGGCTACACCTTC